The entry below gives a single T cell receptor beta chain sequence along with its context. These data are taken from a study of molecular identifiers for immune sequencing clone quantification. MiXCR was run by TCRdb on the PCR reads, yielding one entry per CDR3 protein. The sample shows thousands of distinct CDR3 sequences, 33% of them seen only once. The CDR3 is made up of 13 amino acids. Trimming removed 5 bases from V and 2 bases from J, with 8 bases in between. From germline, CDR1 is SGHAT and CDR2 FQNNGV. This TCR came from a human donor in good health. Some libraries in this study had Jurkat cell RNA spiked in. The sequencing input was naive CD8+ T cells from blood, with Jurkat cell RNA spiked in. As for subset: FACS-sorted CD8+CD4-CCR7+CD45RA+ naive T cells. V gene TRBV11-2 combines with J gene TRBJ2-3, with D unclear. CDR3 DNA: TGTGCCAGCAGCCCCGTAGTCACAGATACGCAGTATTTT. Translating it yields CASSPVVTDTQYF.